Listed below are T cell receptor beta chains from one sample, sequenced in a study of cytomegalovirus exposure and HLA in healthy donors. Profiling relied on immunoSEQ multiplex PCR, and the TCRdb table lists in-frame clones only, not all of them. Of approximately 150,000 clones in the sample, around 60% were seen once. Material: PBMCs. The receptors derive from a woman aged 55-70 years in good health and CMV-seropositive. CDR3s include the opening cysteine and the closing phenylalanine or tryptophan. D genes are given only for firm matches. Expanded clones are given a class, and other clones once, few, many or no size at all.

CDR3 DNA,CDR3 protein,V gene,clone size,D gene,J gene
TGTGCCAGCAGAGGGACAGGCCTCACCGGGGAGCTGTTTTTT,CASRGTGLTGELFF,TRBV2,few,TRBD1,TRBJ2-2
TGCGCCAGCAGCTTGGCCGCGACAGGGGATAGGGGCTACACCTTC,CASSLAATGDRGYTF,TRBV5-1,.,TRBD1,TRBJ1-2
TGTGCCAGCAGCTGGAACAGGGGGCGCGATATGGGAAACACCATATATTTT,CASSWNRGRDMGNTIYF,TRBV5-4,.,TRBD1,TRBJ1-3
TGTGCCAGCAGCGTAGGACAGGGGGCGAACTATGGCTACACCTTC,CASSVGQGANYGYTF,TRBV9,few,TRBD1,TRBJ1-2
TGTGCCAGCAGGAAAGCATTATCGACACGAATGAACACTGAAGCTTTCTTT,CASRKALSTRMNTEAFF,TRBV27,.,.,TRBJ1-1
TGTGCCAGCAGTGAAGCGGCTAGCGGGCCCTACGAGCAGTACTTC,CASSEAASGPYEQYF,TRBV6-1,.,TRBD2,TRBJ2-7
TGTGCCAGGCGGGGGGCAGGTGGCTACACCTTC,CARRGAGGYTF,TRBV7-2,once,.,TRBJ1-2
TGTGCCAGCAGTACAGGGGCAGAAGGAAACACCATATATTTT,CASSTGAEGNTIYF,TRBV28,.,TRBD1,TRBJ1-3
TGTGCCAGCAGTGACTATGAACAGGGGAAGCGGGAGACCCAGTACTTC,CASSDYEQGKRETQYF,TRBV6-4,.,TRBD1,TRBJ2-5
TGTGCCAGCAGCTTAGTGGGCGCCGGGGGCGAGCAGTACTTC,CASSLVGAGGEQYF,TRBV7-2,.,.,TRBJ2-7
TGTGCCAGCAGTTATTTGGGGGCGGGTTCAGAGACCCAGTACTTC,CASSYLGAGSETQYF,TRBV27,.,.,TRBJ2-5
TGTGCCACCAGCGGGGAGGGTATGAGCGGGAATGAGCAGTTCTTC,CATSGEGMSGNEQFF,TRBV15,.,TRBD2,TRBJ2-1
TGTGCCTGGAGTACCGGCGGGACAGGGGCCAACGAGCAGTACTTC,CAWSTGGTGANEQYF,TRBV30,few,TRBD1,TRBJ2-7
TGTGCCAGTAGCCGAGTATACAATGAGCAGTTCTTC,CASSRVYNEQFF,TRBV19,.,.,TRBJ2-1
TGCGCCAGCAGCTTGCTTCCAATGGGGGGAGATACGCAGTATTTT,CASSLLPMGGDTQYF,TRBV5-1,.,.,TRBJ2-3
TGCGCCAGCAGCTTGGGACTAGCGGGAACGAACACCGGGGAGCTGTTTTTT,CASSLGLAGTNTGELFF,TRBV5-1,.,TRBD2,TRBJ2-2
TGTGCCAGCAACCCCGGTGGGGCGGGAGGCTATGGCTACACCTTC,CASNPGGAGGYGYTF,TRBV5-4,.,.,TRBJ1-2
TGTGCCAGTAGTGGCACAGGCTCAAATCGGTATGGCTACACCTTC,CASSGTGSNRYGYTF,TRBV19,.,.,TRBJ1-2
TGTGCCAGCAGCTTGCGGCGGGAGGGTTTGTACTTC,CASSLRREGLYF,TRBV7-9,.,TRBD2,TRBJ2-7
TGTGCCAGCAGCCCTTCCGGACTAGCGGGAGTGCCCTTCTCCTACGAGCAGTACTTC,CASSPSGLAGVPFSYEQYF,TRBV5-6,.,TRBD2,TRBJ2-7
TGCAGCGTTGAAGAGAGGCAGGGTATTTCTGGCTACACCTTC,CSVEERQGISGYTF,TRBV29-1,.,.,TRBJ1-2
TGTGCCAGCAGTGAACTGGTCAGGCAAAACATTCAGTACTTC,CASSELVRQNIQYF,TRBV2,.,.,TRBJ2-4
TGTGCCAGCAGCGAGCCTCCTAGCGGGAGTGCGAATGAGCAGTTCTTC,CASSEPPSGSANEQFF,TRBV9,.,TRBD2,TRBJ2-1
TGTGCCAGCAGCTTGGCCACAGGGTCTGGAAACACCATATATTTT,CASSLATGSGNTIYF,TRBV5-6,few,.,TRBJ1-3
TGTGCCAGCCGACCGAACACGCAGGGAAATTATGGCTACACCTTC,CASRPNTQGNYGYTF,TRBV27,.,.,TRBJ1-2
TGTGCCAGCAGTGAAAGCGTCCTAACTAACTATGGCTACACCTTC,CASSESVLTNYGYTF,TRBV6-1,few,.,TRBJ1-2
TGTGCCAGCAGCCCCGCGCTAGCGGCGAACACCGGGGAGCTGTTTTTT,CASSPALAANTGELFF,TRBV28,.,TRBD2,TRBJ2-2
TGTGCCAGCAGTAGAGGGTCTGGGGCCAACGTCCTGACTTTC,CASSRGSGANVLTF,TRBV6-5,few,.,TRBJ2-6
TGTGCCAGCAGCCAAATCGGACACCACTATGGCTACACCTTC,CASSQIGHHYGYTF,TRBV14,.,.,TRBJ1-2
TGTGCCAGCAGACAGGCGAACAATCAGCCCCAGCATTTT,CASRQANNQPQHF,TRBV28,.,.,TRBJ1-5
TGCGCCAGCAGCCAAGATCGGGTGATCGGGGAGCTGTTTTTT,CASSQDRVIGELFF,TRBV4-3,.,.,TRBJ2-2
TGTGCCAGCAGTTACGATAGGGGCCAGCCCCAGCATTTT,CASSYDRGQPQHF,TRBV6-5,.,.,TRBJ1-5
TGTGCCAGCAGCCTGCCGACAGGCTACGAGCAGTACTTC,CASSLPTGYEQYF,TRBV11-2,.,.,TRBJ2-7
TGTGCCAGTTCGTCTGGGAGGTCAGAGACCCAGTACTTC,CASSSGRSETQYF,TRBV28,.,.,TRBJ2-5
TGCGCCAGCAGCCAAGCCTTGAGCGGGAGTGGCGAGCAGTACTTC,CASSQALSGSGEQYF,TRBV4-3,.,TRBD2,TRBJ2-7
TGTGCCAGCAGCCTATACGACAGGGTCTACGAGCAGTACTTC,CASSLYDRVYEQYF,TRBV11-2,.,TRBD1,TRBJ2-7
TGCGCCAGCAGCCAAGTGACAGGCGATAACTACAATGAGCAGTTCTTC,CASSQVTGDNYNEQFF,TRBV4-1,.,.,TRBJ2-1
TGCGCCAGCAGCCAAGATCCCTCGAGCGAGCAGTACTTC,CASSQDPSSEQYF,TRBV4-1,.,.,TRBJ2-7
TGTGCCAGCAGAGCCGGGACTAGCGGGTCCTACGAGCAGTACTTC,CASRAGTSGSYEQYF,TRBV2,.,TRBD2,TRBJ2-7
TGTGCCAGCAGCCAGGCGGGGGGAAGCACTGAAGCTTTCTTT,CASSQAGGSTEAFF,TRBV4-2,.,.,TRBJ1-1
TGTGCCAGCTCACCACTCCCAGGGATAAACACCGGGGAGCTGTTTTTT,CASSPLPGINTGELFF,TRBV18,few,.,TRBJ2-2
TGTGCCAGCAGCTTGGCACAGGCTGAAGCTTTCTTT,CASSLAQAEAFF,TRBV5-4,.,.,TRBJ1-1
TGTGCCAGCACTCCCCGGGAGAAGCAGTTCTTC,CASTPREKQFF,TRBV2,.,.,TRBJ2-1
TGTGCCAGCAGTACCCCACAGGAGAATAATGAAAAACTGTTTTTT,CASSTPQENNEKLFF,TRBV28,.,.,TRBJ1-4
TGTGCCAGCAAATCCGGGACAGAGCTCTACGAGCAGTACTTC,CASKSGTELYEQYF,TRBV18,.,TRBD1,TRBJ2-7
TGCGCCAGCAGCTTGGCCTTGGGGGCCAACACTGAAGCTTTCTTT,CASSLALGANTEAFF,TRBV5-1,.,.,TRBJ1-1
TGTGCCAGCAGCATAACCGGGACTATCACCGGGGAGCTGTTTTTT,CASSITGTITGELFF,TRBV11-2,.,TRBD2,TRBJ2-2
TGTGCCAGCAGCGTAGTGAGCGGGGCGTCCTACAATGAGCAGTTCTTC,CASSVVSGASYNEQFF,TRBV9,once,TRBD2,TRBJ2-1
TGTGCCAGCAGTCCAATTGGGGGGGATAACTATGGCTACACCTTC,CASSPIGGDNYGYTF,TRBV28,.,.,TRBJ1-2
TGTGCCAGCAGTTCAAATAGCGGGAGGGATGAGCAGTTCTTC,CASSSNSGRDEQFF,TRBV27,.,TRBD2,TRBJ2-1
TGCGCCAGCAGGCGCGGGCAAAAACTAGCGGGAGGGAGCACAGATACGCAGTATTTT,CASRRGQKLAGGSTDTQYF,TRBV5-1,.,TRBD2,TRBJ2-3
TGTGCCAGCAGCCAACTAGGACTCGACAATGAGCAGTTCTTC,CASSQLGLDNEQFF,TRBV14,.,.,TRBJ2-1
TGTGCCAGCAGCTTAGGCGGGAGCAGAGGTGAGCAGTTCTTC,CASSLGGSRGEQFF,TRBV7-3,.,TRBD2,TRBJ2-1
TGTGCCAGCAGCGCTAGGGGCTCCTACGAGCAGTACTTC,CASSARGSYEQYF,TRBV7-2,.,.,TRBJ2-7
TGTGCCAGCAGCTCGCCCGGGGGAGAGGGCTATGGCTACACCTTC,CASSSPGGEGYGYTF,TRBV5-6,.,.,TRBJ1-2
TGCGCCAGCAGCCAAACTCGACAGCCTAATGAAAAACTGTTTTTT,CASSQTRQPNEKLFF,TRBV4-1,.,.,TRBJ1-4
TGTGCCAGCAGTGGGGGCTATGGTCGAGGCTACACCTTC,CASSGGYGRGYTF,TRBV6-5,few,.,TRBJ1-2